This TCR beta chain appears in the sequencing data of a study of blood T cell repertoires in COVID-19. Study context: Spain, Italy and the United States supplied samples that represented acute and convalescent COVID-19.

Recruited during active infection, patients (from Seattle) were subsequently followed longitudinally. There are 13 residues in the CDR3. Trimming took off 7 bases at V and 5 bases at J, with 14 bases between the two ends. Germline V CDR1 and CDR2: LGHNT, FRNRAP. Original processing notes: Scientists estimated how many nucleated cells there were by amplifying reference gene primers. Sequencing was performed with immunoSEQ multiplex PCR; in TCRdb, only in-frame clones are kept and a portion is missing. For V, J and clone size, that table is used; D and trimming come from the DNA. The sample has roughly 150,000 clones, around four fifths seen once; the top ten hold roughly 8.1%.

The receptor was derived from a woman of 80 years or more with COVID-19, enrolled during active disease. The chain links TRBV12-5 to TRBJ2-5, with a tentative D call TRBD2 (7 bases). Sequencing was done on a sample of peripheral blood. This CDR3 is CASASAGAETQYF. The DNA of the CDR3 is TGTGCTAGTGCCTCCGCGGGGGCGGAGACCCAGTACTTC. Using reference TRBV12-5 and TRBJ2-5 for the parts outside the CDR3, the full variable domain is DARVTQTPRHKVTEMGQEVTMRCQPILGHNTVFWYRQTMMQGLELLAYFRNRAPLDDSGMPKDRFSAEMPDATLATLKIQPSEPRDSAVYFCASASAGAETQYFGPGTRLLVL.